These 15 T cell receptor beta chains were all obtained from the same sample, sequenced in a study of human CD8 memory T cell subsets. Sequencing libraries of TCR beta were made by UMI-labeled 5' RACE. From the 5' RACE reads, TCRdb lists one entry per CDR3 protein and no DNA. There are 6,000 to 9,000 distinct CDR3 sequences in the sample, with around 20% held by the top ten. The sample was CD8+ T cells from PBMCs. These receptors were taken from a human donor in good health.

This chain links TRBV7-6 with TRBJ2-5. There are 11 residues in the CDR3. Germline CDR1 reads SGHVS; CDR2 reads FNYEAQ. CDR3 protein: CASSFGETQYF.

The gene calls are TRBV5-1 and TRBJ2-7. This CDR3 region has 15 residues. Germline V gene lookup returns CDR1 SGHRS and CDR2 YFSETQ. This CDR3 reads CASRAEPIRAYEQYF.

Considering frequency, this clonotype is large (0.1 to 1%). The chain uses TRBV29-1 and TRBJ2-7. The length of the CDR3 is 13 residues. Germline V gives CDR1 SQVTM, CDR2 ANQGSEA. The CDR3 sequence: CSVVRASTYEQYF.

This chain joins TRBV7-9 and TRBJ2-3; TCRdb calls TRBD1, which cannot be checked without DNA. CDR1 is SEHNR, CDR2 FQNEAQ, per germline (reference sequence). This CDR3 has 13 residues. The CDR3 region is CASGPAGEDTQYF.

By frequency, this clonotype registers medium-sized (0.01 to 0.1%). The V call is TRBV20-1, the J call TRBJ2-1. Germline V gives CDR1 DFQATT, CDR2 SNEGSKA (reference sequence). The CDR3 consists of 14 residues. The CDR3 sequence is CSARRGESVNEQFF.

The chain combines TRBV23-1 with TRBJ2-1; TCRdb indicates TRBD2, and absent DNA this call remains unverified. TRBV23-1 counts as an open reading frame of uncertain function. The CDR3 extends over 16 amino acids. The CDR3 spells CASSLWASSSYNEQFF.

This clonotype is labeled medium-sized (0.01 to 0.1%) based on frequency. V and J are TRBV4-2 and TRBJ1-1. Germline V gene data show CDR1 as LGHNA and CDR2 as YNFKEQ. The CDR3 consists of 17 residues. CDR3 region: CASSPLIGTSHGAEAFF.

The CDR3 sequence: CSADPGLAHEQYF. The V and J genes are TRBV20-1 and TRBJ2-7; checking the TCRdb D call of TRBD2 is not possible without DNA. CDR1 and CDR2 (germline): DFQATT, SNEGSKA (reference sequence). This CDR3 has 13 residues.

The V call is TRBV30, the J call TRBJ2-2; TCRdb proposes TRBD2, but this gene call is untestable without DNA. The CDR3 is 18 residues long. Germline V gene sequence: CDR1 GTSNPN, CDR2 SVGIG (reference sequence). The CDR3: CAWTTTPTSRINTGELFF.

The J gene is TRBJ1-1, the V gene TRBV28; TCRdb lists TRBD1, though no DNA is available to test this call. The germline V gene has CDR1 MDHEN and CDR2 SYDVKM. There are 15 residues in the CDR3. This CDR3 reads CASSPFSTVNTEAFF.

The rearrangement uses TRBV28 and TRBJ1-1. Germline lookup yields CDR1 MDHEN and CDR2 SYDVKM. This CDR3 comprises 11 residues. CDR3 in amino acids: CASSLDTEAFF.

CDR3: CASSVTSDSSYEQYF. The V call is TRBV19, the J call TRBJ2-7; the D call from TCRdb, TRBD2, cannot be confirmed without DNA. Per germline, CDR1 LNHDA and CDR2 SQIVND (reference sequence). There are 15 residues in the CDR3. The whole variable domain, filled in from reference TRBV19 and TRBJ2-7, reads DGGITQSPKYLFRKEGQNVTLSCEQNLNHDAMYWYRQDPGQGLRLIYYSQIVNDFQKGDIAEGYSVSREKKESFPLTVTSAQKNPTAFYLCASSVTSDSSYEQYFGPGTRLTVT.

CDR3 sequence reads: CATLGRGRGRLETQYF. The V and J genes are TRBV10-3 and TRBJ2-5; there is no DNA to check the TCRdb D call of TRBD1. CDR1 and CDR2 (germline): ENHRY, SYGVKD. The CDR3 extends over 16 amino acids.

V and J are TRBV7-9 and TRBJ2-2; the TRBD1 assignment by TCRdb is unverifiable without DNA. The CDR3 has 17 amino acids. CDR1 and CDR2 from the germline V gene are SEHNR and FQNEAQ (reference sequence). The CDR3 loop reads CASTRGAGDSNTGELFF.

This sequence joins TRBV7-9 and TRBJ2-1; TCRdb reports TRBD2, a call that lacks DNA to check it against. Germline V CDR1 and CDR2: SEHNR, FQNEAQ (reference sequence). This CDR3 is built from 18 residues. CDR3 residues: CASSFPQGLAYTYNEQFF. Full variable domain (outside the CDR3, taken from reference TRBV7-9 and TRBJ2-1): DTGVSQNPRHKITKRGQNVTFRCDPISEHNRLYWYRQTLGQGPEFLTYFQNEAQLEKSRLLSDRFSAERPKGSFSTLEIQRTEQGDSAMYLCASSFPQGLAYTYNEQFFGPGTRLTVL.